This TCR beta chain is drawn from a study of T cell clones after liver transplantation. Study-level information: Without induction therapy, subjects received standard immunosuppression until 12-24 months post-transplant. Notes on the study in general: A significant post-transplant drop in circulating graft-donor-reactive CD4 TCRbeta sequences occurred in most of the 8 subjects.

The assay was immunoSEQ multiplex PCR, and TCRdb's table has in-frame clones only and misses some. The data show tens of thousands of clones, with over 85% seen just once and under 3.5% held by the top ten. Notes on this clone: Antigen specificity is unknown. Other DNA sequences in the same sample also yield this CDR3.

This sequence was found in a human donor who received a liver transplant. Material: CD4+ T cells from blood, obtained before liver transplant.

The CDR3: CASSLSSGANVLTF. CDR3 DNA sequence: TGTGCCAGCAGTTTGAGCTCTGGGGCCAACGTCCTGACTTTC. The rearrangement uses TRBV28 and TRBJ2-6; D is unresolved. The length of the CDR3 is 14 residues. CDR1 MDHEN and CDR2 SYDVKM come from the germline V gene. Trimming stripped 3 bases from V and 0 bases from J, with 3 bases between.